The next 4 T cell receptor beta chains were all read from a single sample in a study of immune evolution from preneoplasia to lung adenocarcinoma. The assay was immunoSEQ multiplex PCR, and TCRdb's table has in-frame clones only and misses some. This repertoire shows thousands of clones, approximately 80% found once; its top ten account for roughly 2.4%. Material for sequencing was FFPE invasive lung adenocarcinoma tissue. The source is a person aged 50-75 years with lung adenocarcinoma.

This clone was seen more than once but under ten times. The chain employs TRBV5-1 and TRBJ2-3; 7 nucleotides align to TRBD2. CDR1 and CDR2 from the germline V gene are SGHRS and YFSETQ. CDR3 length: 15 residues. Losses at the gene ends were 3 bases for V and 2 bases for J; bases not matched to a gene: 6. CDR3 DNA sequence: TGCGCCAGCAGCTCTAGCGGAACGCACACAGATACGCAGTATTTT. Translating it yields CASSSSGTHTDTQYF.

The CDR3 loop is CASSATGGGTDTQYF. CDR3 bases: TGTGCCAGCAGCGCCACGGGAGGTGGCACAGATACGCAGTATTTT. This chain joins TRBV7-6 and TRBJ2-3, with 7 bases fitting TRBD2. The CDR3 covers 15 residues. Germline lookup yields CDR1 SGHVS and CDR2 FNYEAQ. V trimming: 5 bases; J trimming: 1 base; junction bases outside the gene matches: 6.

The chain combines TRBV14 with TRBJ1-1; D gene unclear. The CDR3 has 11 residues. Germline-derived CDR1 and CDR2 are SGHDN and FVKESK. Trimming removed 3 bases at V and 7 bases at J, with 6 bases between. The CDR3 reads CASSHSSEAFF. CDR3 DNA sequence: TGTGCCAGCAGCCACTCCAGTGAAGCTTTCTTT.

The V gene is TRBV30, the J gene TRBJ2-2, with 8 bases identical to TRBD1. Germline V gene lookup returns CDR1 GTSNPN and CDR2 SVGIG (reference sequence). V trimming: 0 bases; J trimming: 5 bases; junction bases outside the gene matches: 8. The CDR3 extends over 16 amino acids. CDR3 protein: CAWSVSAGGITGELFF. The CDR3 bases are TGTGCCTGGAGTGTCTCGGCAGGGGGCATTACCGGGGAGCTGTTTTTT. Full variable domain (rest looked up from reference TRBV30 and TRBJ2-2): SQTIHQWPATLVQPVGSPLSLECTVEGTSNPNLYWYRQAAGRGLQLLFYSVGIGQISSEVPQNLSASRPQDRQFILSSKKLLLSDSGFYLCAWSVSAGGITGELFFGEGSRLTVL.